Shown below are 21 T cell receptor beta chains from a single sample sequenced in a study of cytomegalovirus exposure and HLA in healthy donors. Assay used: immunoSEQ multiplex PCR; TCRdb lists only in-frame clones, some missing. The profile shows some 140,000 clones, around four fifths of them singletons. The specimen sequenced was PBMCs. These receptors all come from a woman between 25 and 40 years old in good health and CMV-seronegative.

This chain joins TRBV9 and TRBJ2-1; 11 bases agree with TRBD2. V gave up 4 bases and J gave up 4 bases; unmatched junction bases: 4. The germline V gene has CDR1 SGDLS and CDR2 YYNGEE. The CDR3 runs 15 residues. The CDR3: CASSPGTSGYNEQFF. In nucleotides, the CDR3 is TGTGCCAGCAGCCCCGGGACTAGCGGATACAATGAGCAGTTCTTC.

V usage is TRBV15 and J usage is TRBJ2-2; 10 nucleotides line up with TRBD2. The CDR3 sequence is 21 residues long. Germline assignment: CDR1 LNHNV and CDR2 YYDKDF (reference sequence). Germline trimming cut 4 bases from V and 0 bases from J; bases unmatched to any gene: 17. CDR3 nucleotide sequence: TGTGCCACCAGCATACTAACCCCAGGACTAGCGGTTGATTCGAACACCGGGGAGCTGTTTTTT. Its translation is CATSILTPGLAVDSNTGELFF.

The chain employs TRBV1 and TRBJ2-3; the D segment call TRBD2 is taken from the table without a DNA check. TRBV1 is an annotated pseudogene. This CDR3 has 19 amino acids. Written as DNA, the CDR3 is TGCACCAGCAGCCATCCCTCTAGCGGGGGGGCCAGGAGCACAGATACGCAGTATTTT. Translating it yields CTSSHPSSGGARSTDTQYF.

The gene calls are TRBV29-1 and TRBJ1-4; D gene unclear. The CDR3 is 14 amino acids. Germline V lookup: CDR1 SQVTM, CDR2 ANQGSEA. Trimming left V 4 bases short and J 3 bases short, with 12 bases between. The CDR3: CSVGSQYSNEKLFF. The CDR3 DNA reads as TGCAGCGTTGGCTCACAGTACTCTAATGAAAAACTGTTTTTT.

In this sample, this clone turned up once. The chain is built from TRBV5-1 and TRBJ2-2; no reliable D call. The CDR3 spans 15 residues. Germline CDR1 SGHRS, CDR2 YFSETQ. Deletions cut 4 bases from V and 0 bases from J, with 10 bases between. CDR3 loop: CASSPLIANTGELFF. DNA for the CDR3: TGCGCCAGCAGCCCGTTAATAGCGAACACCGGGGAGCTGTTTTTT.

The CDR3 nucleotides are TGCGCCAGCAGCTTGAGTTGGCACAGCATGAACACTGAAGCTTTCTTT. Protein: CASSLSWHSMNTEAFF. The chain is built from TRBV5-1 and TRBJ1-1; D unclear. CDR1 and CDR2 (germline): SGHRS, YFSETQ. The CDR3 covers 16 residues. The ends were cut back, 1 base at V and 0 bases at J, with 13 bases in the middle.

This clone was counted between two and nine times. This chain links TRBV18 with TRBJ1-2; the match to TRBD1 covers 9 bases. This CDR3 has 14 residues. V gave up 5 bases and J gave up 5 bases; unmatched junction bases: 6. Germline CDR1 reads KGHSH; CDR2 reads LQKENI. CDR3 sequence: CASSTEQGAYGYTF. Written as DNA, the CDR3 is TGTGCCAGCTCAACCGAACAGGGGGCTTATGGCTACACCTTC.

CDR3 residues: CASSPVPASGGTQYF. The CDR3 DNA is TGTGCCAGCTCACCAGTGCCCGCTAGCGGAGGGACCCAGTACTTC. V gene TRBV18 combines with J gene TRBJ2-5; TRBD2 agrees at 7 bases. Germline lookup yields CDR1 KGHSH and CDR2 LQKENI. The V gene end was trimmed by 2 bases and the J gene end by 7 bases; junction bases not matched to a gene: 10. The length of the CDR3 is 15 residues.

This clone showed up just a few times. This chain links TRBV23-1 with TRBJ1-5, with D unclear. TRBV23-1 is identified as an open reading frame with a role that is uncertain. CDR3 size: 15 residues. Trimming shortened V by 2 bases and J by 7 bases, and 15 bases separated the two germline ends. CDR3 protein: CASSQRISRRQPQHF. In DNA, the CDR3 is TGCGCCAGCAGTCAAAGAATCTCACGGCGGCAGCCCCAGCATTTT.

This clone was detected once. V is TRBV4-1 and J is TRBJ2-3, with TRBD1 identical over 8 bases. V trimming: 4 bases; J trimming: 4 bases; junction bases outside the gene matches: 10. CDR3 length: 16 amino acids. Germline CDR1 MGHRA, CDR2 YSYEKL. The CDR3 protein is CASSRVQGAEPDTQYF. The DNA for the CDR3 is TGCGCCAGCAGCCGAGTTCAGGGGGCCGAACCAGATACGCAGTATTTT.

This chain joins TRBV7-8 and TRBJ1-2; the match to TRBD1 covers 9 bases. Germline V CDR1 and CDR2: SGHVS, FQNEAQ. V shed 5 bases, J shed 7 bases, and the junction held 11 bases outside the gene matches. The CDR3 loop spans 15 amino acids. CDR3 coding DNA: TGTGCCAGCAGCCTCCGACAGGGGGGGATTGGTGGCTACACCTTC. Translating it yields CASSLRQGGIGGYTF.

This clone was counted only a few times. The gene calls are TRBV7-9 and TRBJ1-1; TRBD1 matches at 7 bases. The CDR3 covers 14 residues. Germline V gene lookup returns CDR1 SEHNR and CDR2 FQNEAQ (reference sequence). The V gene end was trimmed by 5 bases and the J gene end by 1 base; junction bases not matched to a gene: 4. For the CDR3, the DNA is TGTGCCAGCAGCCCAGGGGGTAAGAACACTGAAGCTTTCTTT. This gives the protein CASSPGGKNTEAFF.

This sequence joins TRBV7-9 and TRBJ2-1; a weak D match, TRBD2 (5 bases). The CDR3 totals 16 residues. The germline CDR1 and CDR2 sequences are SEHNR and FQNEAQ (reference sequence). The V end lost 5 bases, the J end lost 3 bases, and 17 bases lay between the germline ends. CDR3 sequence (DNA): TGTGCCAGCAGCACACCGGGCCGGGGATTCTACAATGAGCAGTTCTTC. This translates into CASSTPGRGFYNEQFF.

The chain uses TRBV18 and TRBJ1-3, with D possibly matching TRBD1 (5 bases). CDR1 is KGHSH, CDR2 LQKENI, per germline. This CDR3 comprises 13 residues. V was shortened by 2 bases and J by 9 bases, with 11 bases between the two germline ends. This chain's CDR3 is CASSPSRVGTIYF. CDR3 bases: TGTGCCAGCTCACCATCCAGGGTGGGCACCATATATTTT. Full variable domain (outside the CDR3, taken from reference TRBV18 and TRBJ1-3): NAGVMQNPRHLVRRRGQEARLRCSPMKGHSHVYWYRQLPEEGLKFMVYLQKENIIDESGMPKERFSAEFPKEGPSILRIQQVVRGDSAAYFCASSPSRVGTIYFGEGSWLTVV.

The chain employs TRBV27 and TRBJ1-2; no definite D call. The CDR3 contains 14 residues. V was cut by 6 bases and J by 8 bases, with 19 bases left in between. Germline CDR1 is MNHEY and CDR2 is SMNVEV (reference sequence). CDR3 nucleotide sequence: TGTGCCAGCAGCAACCCACCAGCGATGAGCGGCTACACCTTC. Encoded protein: CASSNPPAMSGYTF.

A single count supports this clone. The chain carries TRBV6-5 and TRBJ2-1; 9 nucleotides line up with TRBD2. V trimming: 6 bases; J trimming: 10 bases; junction bases outside the gene matches: 13. Germline V CDR1 and CDR2: MNHEY, SVGAGI. This CDR3 region has 15 residues. In DNA, the CDR3 is TGTGCCAGCAGATCGAGCGGGGGGCACGCCCGGGAGCAGTTCTTC. As protein: CASRSSGGHAREQFF.

J is TRBJ1-2 and V is TRBV19; the match to TRBD1 covers 7 bases. The CDR3 contains 15 residues. J was trimmed by 5 bases and V by 8 bases; bases with no gene match: 14. In germline, CDR1 is LNHDA, CDR2 SQIVND (reference sequence). Here the CDR3 reads CASSHGDSYRYGYTF. CDR3 nucleotides: TGTGCCAGTTCCCACGGGGACAGCTATAGGTATGGCTACACCTTC. Together with reference TRBV19 and TRBJ1-2, the CDR3 gives the full variable domain: DGGITQSPKYLFRKEGQNVTLSCEQNLNHDAMYWYRQDPGQGLRLIYYSQIVNDFQKGDIAEGYSVSREKKESFPLTVTSAQKNPTAFYLCASSHGDSYRYGYTFGSGTRLTVV.

The genes are TRBV5-4 and TRBJ1-2; 7 bases line up with TRBD1. The length of the CDR3 is 15 residues. Germline V gives CDR1 SGHNT, CDR2 YYREEE (reference sequence). The junction had 11 bases not matched to a gene; V was cut back by 4 bases and J by 5 bases. In nucleotides, the CDR3 is TGTGCCAGCAGCGACCGGGACAGACCGTCTTATGGCTACACCTTC. Translated, it gives CASSDRDRPSYGYTF.

This clone was counted once. The chain uses TRBV21-1 and TRBJ1-1. TRBV21-1 is described as a pseudogene. There are 14 residues in the CDR3. The CDR3 here is CASSNDEEWTEAFF. CDR3 sequence (DNA): TGTGCCAGCAGCAACGACGAGGAGTGGACTGAAGCTTTCTTT.

V and J are TRBV10-1 and TRBJ2-5; D is perhaps TRBD2 (6 bases). Germline V gene data show CDR1 as WNHNN and CDR2 as SYGVQD (reference sequence). CDR3 size: 16 residues. The V gene lost 6 bases and the J gene lost 2 bases, with 19 bases spanning the gap. In nucleotides, the CDR3 is TGCGCCAGCAGCCGCGGGGACGGACAAATACAAGAGACCCAGTACTTC. It is translated as CASSRGDGQIQETQYF.

The gene calls are TRBV2 and TRBJ1-1; D may be TRBD1 (5 bases). V dropped 8 bases and J dropped 0 bases, with 10 bases sitting between them. This CDR3 is built from 13 residues. Germline V gene lookup returns CDR1 SNHLY and CDR2 FYNNEI. Written as DNA, the CDR3 is TGTGCCAGCGGGCAGGGTATGAACACTGAAGCTTTCTTT. The encoded protein is CASGQGMNTEAFF. The whole variable domain, remainder taken from reference TRBV2 and TRBJ1-1, is EPEVTQTPSHQVTQMGQEVILRCVPISNHLYFYWYRQILGQKVEFLVSFYNNEISEKSEIFDDQFSVERPDGSNFTLKIRSTKLEDSAMYFCASGQGMNTEAFFGQGTRLTVV.